This passage covers 14 T cell receptor beta chains from one sample sequenced in a study of human T cells and chemical hapten exposure. The time point: healthy volunteer bleed at 2 weeks. Unfractionated whole blood yielded the extracted total RNA. TCRdb reanalysed the RACE reads using MiXCR and keeps one entry per CDR3 protein. Of 130,000 or so distinct CDR3 sequences in the sample, 8.5% to 9.5% are singletons; the top ten hold under 2%. Sequencing input: whole blood. All receptors derive from a male donor in good health. Some clones in this sample may be carry-over from other donors' samples.

The chain is built from TRBV11-2 and TRBJ2-7; unclear D gene. Trimming removed 1 base at V and 4 bases at J, with 8 bases between. Germline V gives CDR1 SGHAT, CDR2 FQNNGV. This CDR3 contains 13 residues. CDR3 region: CASSLASGYEQYF. The CDR3 nucleotides are TGTGCCAGCAGCTTAGCGAGTGGATACGAGCAGTACTTC.

This rearrangement joins TRBV27 to TRBJ1-3; D ambiguous. CDR1 MNHEY and CDR2 SMNVEV come from the germline V gene (reference sequence). The CDR3 is 15 amino acids. Between the trimmed V and J ends, which lost 5 bases and 3 bases, there was a span of 14 bases. The CDR3 spells CASSPSHAVGNTIYF. CDR3 in DNA: TGTGCCAGCAGTCCCTCTCATGCTGTTGGAAACACCATATATTTT.

The rearrangement links TRBV4-1 to TRBJ1-3; D not resolved. Trimming shortened V by 1 base and J by 3 bases, and 10 bases separated the two germline ends. Germline CDR1 MGHRA, CDR2 YSYEKL. The CDR3 contains 15 residues. CDR3: CASSQVSENGNTIYF. The CDR3 DNA sequence: TGCGCCAGCAGCCAAGTATCGGAAAATGGAAACACCATATATTTT.

This clonotype was detected ten times or more. The chain is built from TRBV20-1 and TRBJ1-5; no clear D. CDR3 length equals 15 residues. CDR1 is DFQATT and CDR2 is SNEGSKA in the germline V gene (reference sequence). V shed 5 bases and J shed 1 base, with 15 bases lying between them. CDR3: CSAPGRRVSNQPQHF. DNA for the CDR3: TGCAGTGCTCCCGGACGGAGGGTGAGCAATCAGCCCCAGCATTTT.

This clonotype has a count of ten or more. V gene TRBV9 combines with J gene TRBJ2-7; TRBD1 matches 8 bases. V dropped 3 bases and J dropped 2; count of bases not matched to a gene: 4. CDR1 SGDLS and CDR2 YYNGEE come from the germline V gene. This CDR3 region has 14 residues. The chain's CDR3 is CASSGLQGAYEQYF. DNA for the CDR3: TGTGCCAGCAGCGGTCTACAGGGGGCCTACGAGCAGTACTTC.

This clonotype was detected a few times. The chain combines TRBV2 with TRBJ2-5; D might be TRBD2 (5 bases). The CDR3 runs 19 residues. Germline loops: CDR1 SNHLY, CDR2 FYNNEI. V lost 3 bases to trimming and J lost 5 bases, with 28 bases between them. The CDR3 region is CASSDQAPGHRASGETQYF. CDR3 nucleotides: TGTGCCAGCAGTGATCAGGCCCCCGGGCACAGAGCTTCGGGGGAGACCCAGTACTTC. Full variable domain (rest looked up from reference TRBV2 and TRBJ2-5): EPEVTQTPSHQVTQMGQEVILRCVPISNHLYFYWYRQILGQKVEFLVSFYNNEISEKSEIFDDQFSVERPDGSNFTLKIRSTKLEDSAMYFCASSDQAPGHRASGETQYFGPGTRLLVL.

This clonotype showed up just a few times. The J gene is TRBJ1-1, the V gene TRBV2, with D possibly being TRBD1 (6 bases). This CDR3 is built from 16 residues. Per the germline V gene, CDR1 is SNHLY and CDR2 is FYNNEI. With 5 bases removed from V and 0 bases from J, the gap between germline ends came to 16 bases. CDR3 in amino acids: CASSYPRGGLNTEAFF. In DNA form, the CDR3 reads TGTGCCAGCAGTTACCCCCGGGGGGGCCTGAACACTGAAGCTTTCTTT.

The table lists this clonotype with many counts. The V gene is TRBV29-1, the J gene TRBJ2-7; D is undetermined. This CDR3 contains 13 residues. Germline-derived CDR1 and CDR2 are SQVTM and ANQGSEA. The V and J ends lost 2 bases and 3 bases respectively, with 11 bases between them. The DNA for the CDR3 is TGCAGCGTTGAATCAGATACCCTCTACGAGCAGTACTTC. It codes for CSVESDTLYEQYF.

This clonotype was found many times. The rearrangement joins TRBV2 to TRBJ2-3, with TRBD1 identical over 7 bases. In germline, CDR1 is SNHLY, CDR2 FYNNEI. CDR3 length equals 14 residues. V was clipped by 4 bases and J by 0 bases; unmatched bases: 1. The DNA for the CDR3 is TGTGCCAGCAGTGTACAGGGGAGCACAGATACGCAGTATTTT. Protein sequence: CASSVQGSTDTQYF.

This chain joins TRBV4-3 and TRBJ1-6; the D gene is possibly TRBD1 (6 bases). Germline CDR1 and CDR2: LGHNA and YSLEER. The germline V and J ends were trimmed by 0 bases and 11 bases, with 17 bases remaining between them. The CDR3 length is 16 residues. The CDR3 here is CASSQEGRDTWTPLHF. In DNA, the CDR3 is TGCGCCAGCAGCCAAGAGGGCCGGGACACTTGGACACCCCTCCACTTT.

This clonotype was recorded at least ten times. This chain connects TRBV28 to TRBJ1-3; D call uncertain. Trimming removed 8 bases at V and 2 bases at J, with 10 bases between. The CDR3 runs 13 residues. Looked up from germline, CDR1 is MDHEN and CDR2 is SYDVKM. Here the CDR3 reads CASSPATGNTIYF. The DNA for the CDR3 is TGTGCCAGCTCTCCGGCGACTGGAAACACCATATATTTT.

This clonotype was detected ten times or more. V and J are TRBV6-6 and TRBJ2-7; 12 bases are a match to TRBD1. The J segment lost 4 bases and the V segment lost 5 bases, leaving 3 bases of the junction unmatched. The CDR3 is 14 residues long. The V gene's germline CDR1 is MNHNY and CDR2 SVGAGI (reference sequence). The CDR3: CASSTGQGAYEQYF. The CDR3 nucleotides read TGTGCCAGCAGTACGGGACAGGGGGCTTACGAGCAGTACTTC.

This clonotype was seen repeatedly, ten times or more. This sequence joins TRBV5-1 and TRBJ1-3; no clear D. The germline V gene has CDR1 SGHRS and CDR2 YFSETQ. Trimming took 0 bases from V and 4 from J, leaving 5 bases between them. The CDR3 has 13 amino acids. In DNA form, the CDR3 reads TGCGCCAGCAGCTTGGACTCGGGAAACACCATATATTTT. Translated, it gives CASSLDSGNTIYF.

Ten or more counts support this clonotype. The J gene is TRBJ1-1, the V gene TRBV12-3 or TRBV12-4, with a possible D match to TRBD1 (6 bases). V was cut by 7 bases and J by 0 bases, with 15 bases left in between. The CDR3 loop spans 15 amino acids. The CDR3 loop is CASTPRGALNTEAFF. The CDR3 DNA is TGTGCCAGCACCCCGCGGGGGGCCTTGAACACTGAAGCTTTCTTT.